The subject of this entry is one T cell receptor (beta chain). Its target is unknown. This entry is derived from a study of vaccination effects on CD4 cells after COVID-19. Study background: Each person got two doses of an mRNA SARS-CoV-2 vaccine, BNT162b2 or mRNA-1273.

Study-wide results and caveats: In the study, convalescent patients were few, and early post-infection timepoints were absent. The vaccine-induced clones of healthy vaccinees included only 1 of 255 that cross-reacted with common cold coronaviruses.

Sequencing used immunoSEQ multiplex PCR; TCRdb keeps in-frame clones, though not all of them. Here the sample spans about 55,000 clones, approximately 70% being singletons. With the ViraFEST assay, the study expanded antigen-specific CD4+ T cells using viral peptide pools, then sequenced them. With roughly 10 days of culture completed, CD4+ T cells were isolated. Neither prior SARS-CoV-2 infection nor positive nucleocapsid antibodies were present in the vaccine recipients. Cultures of about 2 million PBMC per well contained roughly 9.4 IU/ml IL-2 plus 10 ug/ml peptides. Germline V gene lookup returns CDR1 KGHDR and CDR2 SFDVKD. CDR3 length: 16 residues. J gave up 9 bases and V 4 bases, and 10 bases lay outside the gene matches.

The sequences come from CD4+ T cells from PBMCs cultured with SARS-CoV-2 spike peptides, collected before COVID-19 vaccination. The V and J genes are TRBV24-1 and TRBJ1-5, with TRBD1 matching 11 bases. The receptor was isolated from a human donor who received a COVID-19 vaccine. Written as DNA, the CDR3 is TGTGCCACCAGTGACCCCGGACAGGGGGCCCCGGCGCCCCAGCATTTT. It codes for CATSDPGQGAPAPQHF.